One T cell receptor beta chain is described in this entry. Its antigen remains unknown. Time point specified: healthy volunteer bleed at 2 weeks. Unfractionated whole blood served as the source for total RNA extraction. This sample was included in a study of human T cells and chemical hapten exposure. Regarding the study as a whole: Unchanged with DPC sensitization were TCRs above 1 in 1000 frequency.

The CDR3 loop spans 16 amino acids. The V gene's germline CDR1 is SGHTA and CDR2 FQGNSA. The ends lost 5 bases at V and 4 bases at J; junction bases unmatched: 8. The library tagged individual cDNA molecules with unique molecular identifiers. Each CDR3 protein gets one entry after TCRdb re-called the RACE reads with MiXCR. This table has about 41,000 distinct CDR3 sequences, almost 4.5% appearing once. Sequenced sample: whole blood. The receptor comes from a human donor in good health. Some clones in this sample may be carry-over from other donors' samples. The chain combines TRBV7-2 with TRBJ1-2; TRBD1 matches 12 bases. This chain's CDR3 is CASSPGGQGAGYGYTF. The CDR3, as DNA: TGTGCCAGCAGCCCAGGGGGACAGGGGGCCGGCTATGGCTACACCTTC.